Listed here are 3 T cell receptor beta chains from one sample, sequenced in a study of shared clonotypes between healthy human individuals. TCRdb's table, derived via immunoSEQ multiplex PCR, lists solely in-frame clones and lacks some. This sample carries nearly 1,000,000 clones, around 80% of them seen once, and the ten largest clones take around 1.4%. The sequencing sample was made of memory CD4+ T cells sorted from blood. The sample's subset: CD45RA-negative fraction. The receptors were gathered from a man in his late teens or twenties in good health.

The chain joins TRBV2 to TRBJ1-2; 11 bases are shared with TRBD1. Germline CDR1 SNHLY, CDR2 FYNNEI. The trim removed 8 bases at V and 5 bases at J, leaving 4 bases unmatched. The CDR3 sequence is 13 residues long. CDR3 nucleotides: TGTGCCAGCTTCGGACAGGGGGCGTATGGCTACACCTTC. It encodes CASFGQGAYGYTF.

The V call is TRBV6-5, the J call TRBJ1-3; weak D call: TRBD1 (6 bases). CDR1 is MNHEY and CDR2 is SVGAGI in the germline V gene. The CDR3 has 16 amino acids. Trimming cost V 2 bases and J 0 bases, with 11 bases left between them. The chain's CDR3 is CASSYRTANSGNTIYF. CDR3 sequence (DNA): TGTGCCAGCAGTTACAGGACAGCAAACTCTGGAAACACCATATATTTT.

This clone was observed a handful of times. The chain has TRBV25-1 and TRBJ1-2; no firm D call. V lost 3 bases and J 4 bases, leaving 12 bases between the germline ends. Germline CDR1 is MGHDK and CDR2 is SYGVNS. The length of the CDR3 is 14 residues. The CDR3 DNA reads as TGTGCCAGCAGTGATAGTCCGGGTGGCTATGGCTACACCTTC. This translates into CASSDSPGGYGYTF.